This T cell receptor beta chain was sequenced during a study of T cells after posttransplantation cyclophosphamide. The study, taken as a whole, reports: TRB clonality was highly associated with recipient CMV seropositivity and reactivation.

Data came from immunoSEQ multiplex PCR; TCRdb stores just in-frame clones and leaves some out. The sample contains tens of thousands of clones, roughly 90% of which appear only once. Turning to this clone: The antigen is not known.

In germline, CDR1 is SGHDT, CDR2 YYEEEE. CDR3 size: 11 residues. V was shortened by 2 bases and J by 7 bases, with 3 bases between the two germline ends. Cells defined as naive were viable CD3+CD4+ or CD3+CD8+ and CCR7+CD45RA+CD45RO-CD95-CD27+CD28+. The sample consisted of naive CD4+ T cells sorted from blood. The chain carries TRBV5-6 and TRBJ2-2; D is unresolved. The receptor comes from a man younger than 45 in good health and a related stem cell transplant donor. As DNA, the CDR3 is TGTGCCAGCAGCTTCGGCGGGGAGCTGTTTTTT. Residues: CASSFGGELFF.